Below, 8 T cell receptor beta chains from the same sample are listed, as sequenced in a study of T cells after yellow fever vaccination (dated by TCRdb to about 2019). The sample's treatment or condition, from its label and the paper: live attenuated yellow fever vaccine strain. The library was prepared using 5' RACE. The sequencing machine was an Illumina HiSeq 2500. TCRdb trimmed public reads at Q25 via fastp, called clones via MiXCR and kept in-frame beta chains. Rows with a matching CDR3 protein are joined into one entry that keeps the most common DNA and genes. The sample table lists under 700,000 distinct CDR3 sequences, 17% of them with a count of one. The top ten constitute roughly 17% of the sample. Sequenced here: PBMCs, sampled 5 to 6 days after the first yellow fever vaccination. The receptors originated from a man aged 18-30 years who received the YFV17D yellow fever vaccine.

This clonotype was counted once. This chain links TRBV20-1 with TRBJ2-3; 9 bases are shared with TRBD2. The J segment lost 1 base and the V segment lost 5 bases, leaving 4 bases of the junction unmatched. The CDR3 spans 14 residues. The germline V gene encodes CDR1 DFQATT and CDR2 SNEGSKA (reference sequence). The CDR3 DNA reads TGCAGTGCTTCCGTAGCGGGGGGCACAGATACGCAGTATTTT. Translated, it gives CSASVAGGTDTQYF.

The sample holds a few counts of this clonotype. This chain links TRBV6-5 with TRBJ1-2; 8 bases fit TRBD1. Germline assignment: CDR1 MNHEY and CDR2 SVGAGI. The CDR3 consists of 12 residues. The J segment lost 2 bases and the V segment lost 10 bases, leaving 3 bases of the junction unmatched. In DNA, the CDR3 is TGTGCCATCAGGGGGCAGAACTATGGCTACACCTTC. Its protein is CAIRGQNYGYTF.

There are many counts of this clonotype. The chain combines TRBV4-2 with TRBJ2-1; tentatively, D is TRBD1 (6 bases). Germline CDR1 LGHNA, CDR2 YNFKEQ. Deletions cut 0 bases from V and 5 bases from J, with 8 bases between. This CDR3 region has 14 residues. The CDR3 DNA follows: TGTGCCAGCAGCCAAGAATGGACAGACAATGAGCAGTTCTTC. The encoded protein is CASSQEWTDNEQFF.

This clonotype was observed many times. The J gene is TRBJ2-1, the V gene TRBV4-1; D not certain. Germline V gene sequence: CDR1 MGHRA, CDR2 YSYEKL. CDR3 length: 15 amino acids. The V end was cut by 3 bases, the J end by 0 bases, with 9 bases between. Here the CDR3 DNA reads TGCGCCAGCAGCCAGGCTCTGAGCTCCTACAATGAGCAGTTCTTC. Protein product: CASSQALSSYNEQFF.

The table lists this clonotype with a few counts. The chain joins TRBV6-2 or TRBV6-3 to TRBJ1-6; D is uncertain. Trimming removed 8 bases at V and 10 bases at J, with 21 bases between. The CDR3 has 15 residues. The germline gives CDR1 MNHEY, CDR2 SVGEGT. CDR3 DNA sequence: TGTGCCAGCGGTAATCGACGGCCGGGGAAATCACCCCTCCACTTT. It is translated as CASGNRRPGKSPLHF.

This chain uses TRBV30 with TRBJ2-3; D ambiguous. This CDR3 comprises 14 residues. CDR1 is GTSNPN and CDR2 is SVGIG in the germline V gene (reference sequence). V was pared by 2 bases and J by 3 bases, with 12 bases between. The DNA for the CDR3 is TGTGCCTGGAGTTCTCGCTTGGTTACAGATACGCAGTATTTT. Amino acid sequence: CAWSSRLVTDTQYF.

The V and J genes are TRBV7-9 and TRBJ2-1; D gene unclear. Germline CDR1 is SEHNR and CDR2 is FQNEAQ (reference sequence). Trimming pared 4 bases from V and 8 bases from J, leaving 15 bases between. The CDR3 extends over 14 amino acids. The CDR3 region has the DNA TGTGCCAGCAGCTGGGTCTTCTTTACCGATGAGCAGTTCTTC. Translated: CASSWVFFTDEQFF.

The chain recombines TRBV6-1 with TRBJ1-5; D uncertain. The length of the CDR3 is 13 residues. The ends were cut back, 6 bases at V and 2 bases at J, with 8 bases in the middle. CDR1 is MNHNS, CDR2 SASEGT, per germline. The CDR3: CASRATGNQPQHF. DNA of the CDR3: TGTGCCAGCAGGGCCACTGGCAATCAGCCCCAGCATTTT.